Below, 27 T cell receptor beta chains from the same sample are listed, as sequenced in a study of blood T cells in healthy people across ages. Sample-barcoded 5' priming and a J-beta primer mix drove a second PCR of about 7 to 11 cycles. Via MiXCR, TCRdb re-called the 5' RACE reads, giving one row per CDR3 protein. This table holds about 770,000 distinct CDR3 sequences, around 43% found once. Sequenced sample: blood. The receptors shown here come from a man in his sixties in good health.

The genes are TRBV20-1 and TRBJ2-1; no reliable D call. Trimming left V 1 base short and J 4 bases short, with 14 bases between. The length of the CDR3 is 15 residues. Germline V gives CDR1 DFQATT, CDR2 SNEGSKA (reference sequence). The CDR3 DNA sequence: TGCAGTGCTAGAGCAAAAACTGGGCCGTACAATGAGCAGTTCTTC. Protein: CSARAKTGPYNEQFF.

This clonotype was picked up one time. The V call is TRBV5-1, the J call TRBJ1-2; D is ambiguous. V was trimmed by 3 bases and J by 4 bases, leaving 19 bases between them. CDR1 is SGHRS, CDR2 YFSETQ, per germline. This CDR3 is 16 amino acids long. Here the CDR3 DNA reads TGCGCCAGCAGCTCAGCGAAGGGCGAAGGCTCCTATGGCTACACCTTC. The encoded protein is CASSSAKGEGSYGYTF.

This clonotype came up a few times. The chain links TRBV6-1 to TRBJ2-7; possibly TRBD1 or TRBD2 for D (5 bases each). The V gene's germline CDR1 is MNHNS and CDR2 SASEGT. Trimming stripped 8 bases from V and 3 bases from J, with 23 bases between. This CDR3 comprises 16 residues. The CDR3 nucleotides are TGTGCCAGCGGGGGTCGGATCAGGGTTTTGGACTACGAGCAGTACTTC. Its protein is CASGGRIRVLDYEQYF.

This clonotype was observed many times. The CDR3 bases are TGTGCCAGCAGTGAAGGGCGGCTCAATCAGCCCCAGCATTTT. It is translated as CASSEGRLNQPQHF. The rearrangement uses TRBV6-1 and TRBJ1-5; unclear D gene. This CDR3 is 14 amino acids long. Per germline, CDR1 MNHNS and CDR2 SASEGT. Trimming took 1 base from V and 3 from J, leaving 7 bases between them.

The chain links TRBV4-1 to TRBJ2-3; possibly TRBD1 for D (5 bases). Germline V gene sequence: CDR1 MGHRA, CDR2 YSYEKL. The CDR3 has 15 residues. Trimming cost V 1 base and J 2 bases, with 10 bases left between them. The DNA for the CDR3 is TGCGCCAGCAGCCAAGCTGACAGAGACACAGATACGCAGTATTTT. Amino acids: CASSQADRDTDTQYF.

Here the CDR3 DNA reads TGTGCCAGCAGCTTAGATCGCAGGGGCACTGAAGCTTTCTTT. Residues: CASSLDRRGTEAFF. The chain links TRBV11-2 to TRBJ1-1, with a possible D match to TRBD1 (6 bases). The CDR3 length is 14 residues. Germline CDR1 and CDR2: SGHAT and FQNNGV. V lost 0 bases and J 4 bases, leaving 9 bases between the germline ends.

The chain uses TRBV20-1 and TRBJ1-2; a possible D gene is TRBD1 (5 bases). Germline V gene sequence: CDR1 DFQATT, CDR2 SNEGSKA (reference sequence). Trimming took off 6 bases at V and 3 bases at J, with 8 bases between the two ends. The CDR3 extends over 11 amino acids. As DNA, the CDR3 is TGCAGTGCGTCGACAGACTATGGCTACACCTTC. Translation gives CSASTDYGYTF.

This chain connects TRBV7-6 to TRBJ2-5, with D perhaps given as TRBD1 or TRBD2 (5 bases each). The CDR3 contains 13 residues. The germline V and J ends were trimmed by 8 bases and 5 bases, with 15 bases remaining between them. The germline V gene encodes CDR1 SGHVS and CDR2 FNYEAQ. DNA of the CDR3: TGTGCCAGCGGGGGTATTGGAGCGGAGACCCAGTACTTC. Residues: CASGGIGAETQYF.

DNA of the CDR3: TGTGCCAGCAGCCAAAGACAGGGGAGGGAAAAACTGTTTTTT. It codes for CASSQRQGREKLFF. The gene calls are TRBV11-3 and TRBJ1-4; 8 nucleotides line up with TRBD1. V was pared by 5 bases and J by 8 bases, with 7 bases of the junction left unmatched. The CDR3 extends over 14 amino acids. Germline CDR1 and CDR2: SGHNT and YENEEA.

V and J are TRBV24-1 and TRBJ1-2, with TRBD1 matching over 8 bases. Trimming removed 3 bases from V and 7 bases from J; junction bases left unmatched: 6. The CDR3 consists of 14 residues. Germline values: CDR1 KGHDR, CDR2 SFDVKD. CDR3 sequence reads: CATSDAGQGSGYTF. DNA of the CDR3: TGTGCCACCAGTGATGCCGGACAGGGAAGTGGCTACACCTTC.

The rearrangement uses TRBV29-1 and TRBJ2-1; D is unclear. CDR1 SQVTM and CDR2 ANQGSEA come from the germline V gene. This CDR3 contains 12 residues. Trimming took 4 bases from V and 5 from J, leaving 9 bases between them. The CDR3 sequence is CSVASPNNEQFF. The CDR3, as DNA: TGCAGCGTTGCATCACCGAACAATGAGCAGTTCTTC.

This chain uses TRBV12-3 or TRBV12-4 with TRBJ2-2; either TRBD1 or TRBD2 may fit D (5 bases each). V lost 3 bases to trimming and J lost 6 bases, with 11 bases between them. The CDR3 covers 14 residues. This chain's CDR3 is CASSFGTMSGELFF. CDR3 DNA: TGTGCCAGCAGTTTTGGGACGATGTCCGGGGAGCTGTTTTTT.

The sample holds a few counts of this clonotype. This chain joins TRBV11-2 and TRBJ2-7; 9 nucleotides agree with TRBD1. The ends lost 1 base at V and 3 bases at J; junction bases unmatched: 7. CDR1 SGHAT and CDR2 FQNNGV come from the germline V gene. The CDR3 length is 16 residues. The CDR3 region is CASSLGPTGGSYEQYF. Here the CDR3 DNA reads TGTGCCAGCAGCTTAGGGCCCACAGGGGGCAGCTACGAGCAGTACTTC.

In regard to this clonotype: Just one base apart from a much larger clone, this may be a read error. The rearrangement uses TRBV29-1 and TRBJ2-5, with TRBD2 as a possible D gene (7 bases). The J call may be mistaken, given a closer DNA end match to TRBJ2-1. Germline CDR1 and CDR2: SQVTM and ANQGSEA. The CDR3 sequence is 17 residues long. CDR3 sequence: CSVESQQAGATQETQFF. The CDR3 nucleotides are TGCAGCGTTGAGTCACAACAGGCGGGGGCTACGCAAGAGACCCAGTTCTTC.

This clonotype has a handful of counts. This CDR3 reads CASSLGQGGEYF. The DNA of the CDR3 is TGTGCCAGCAGCTTGGGACAGGGAGGGGAGTACTTC. The rearrangement links TRBV5-6 to TRBJ2-7, with D tentatively TRBD1 or TRBD2 (7 bases each). The CDR3 runs to 12 residues. Germline V gives CDR1 SGHDT, CDR2 YYEEEE. V was clipped by 0 bases and J by 11 bases, with 12 bases between them.

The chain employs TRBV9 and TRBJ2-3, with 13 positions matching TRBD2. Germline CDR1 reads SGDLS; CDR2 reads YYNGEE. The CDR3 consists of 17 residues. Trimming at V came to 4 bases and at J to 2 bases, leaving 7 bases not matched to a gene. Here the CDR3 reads CASSPFGLAGDTDTQYF. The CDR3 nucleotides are TGTGCCAGCAGCCCATTTGGACTAGCGGGGGACACAGATACGCAGTATTTT.

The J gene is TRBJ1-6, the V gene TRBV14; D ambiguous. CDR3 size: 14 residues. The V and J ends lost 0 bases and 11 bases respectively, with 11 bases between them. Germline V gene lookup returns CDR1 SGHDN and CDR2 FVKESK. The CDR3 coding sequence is TGTGCCAGCAGCCAAGAGGTCAGAAATCCACCCCTCCACTTT. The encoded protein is CASSQEVRNPPLHF.

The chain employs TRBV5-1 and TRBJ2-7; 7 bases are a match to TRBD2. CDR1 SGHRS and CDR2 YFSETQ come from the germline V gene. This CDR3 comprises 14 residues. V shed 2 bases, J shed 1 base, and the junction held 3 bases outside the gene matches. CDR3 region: CASSFRGESYEQYF. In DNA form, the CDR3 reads TGCGCCAGCAGCTTCCGGGGGGAATCCTACGAGCAGTACTTC. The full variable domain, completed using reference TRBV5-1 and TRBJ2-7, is KAGVTQTPRYLIKTRGQQVTLSCSPISGHRSVSWYQQTPGQGLQFLFEYFSETQRNKGNFPGRFSGRQFSNSRSEMNVSTLELGDSALYLCASSFRGESYEQYFGPGTRLTVT.

The chain's CDR3 is CSARTRNSYNEQYF. In DNA, the CDR3 is TGCAGTGCACGGACTCGCAACTCCTACAATGAGCAGTACTTC. The rearrangement links TRBV20-1 to TRBJ2-7, with D perhaps TRBD2 (5 bases). The CDR3 contains 14 residues. V shed 6 bases and J shed 7 bases, with 22 bases lying between them. Germline assignment: CDR1 DFQATT and CDR2 SNEGSKA (reference sequence).

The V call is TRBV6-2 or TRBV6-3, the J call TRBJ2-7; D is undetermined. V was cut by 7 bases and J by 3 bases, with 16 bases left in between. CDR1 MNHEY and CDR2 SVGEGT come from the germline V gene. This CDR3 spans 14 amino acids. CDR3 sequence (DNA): TGTGCCAGCACCAACTTGAATTCCGACTACGAGCAGTACTTC. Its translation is CASTNLNSDYEQYF.

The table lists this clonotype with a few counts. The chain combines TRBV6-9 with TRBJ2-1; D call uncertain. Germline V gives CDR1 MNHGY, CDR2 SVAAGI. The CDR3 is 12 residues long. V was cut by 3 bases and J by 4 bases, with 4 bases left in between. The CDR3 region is CASSYPYNEQFF. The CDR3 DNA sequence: TGTGCCAGCAGTTACCCGTACAATGAGCAGTTCTTC.

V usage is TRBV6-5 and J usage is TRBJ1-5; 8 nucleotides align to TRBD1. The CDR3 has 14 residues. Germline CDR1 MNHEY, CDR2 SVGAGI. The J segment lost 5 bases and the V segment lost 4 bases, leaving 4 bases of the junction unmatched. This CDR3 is CASSSGQGHQPQHF. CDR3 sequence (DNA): TGTGCCAGCAGTTCAGGACAGGGACATCAGCCCCAGCATTTT.

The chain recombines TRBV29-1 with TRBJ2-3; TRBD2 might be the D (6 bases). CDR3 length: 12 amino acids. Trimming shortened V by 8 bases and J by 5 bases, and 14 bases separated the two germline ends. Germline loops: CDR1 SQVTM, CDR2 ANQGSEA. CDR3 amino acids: CSSSVGGDTQYF. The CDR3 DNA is TGCAGCTCCTCCGTGGGGGGAGATACGCAGTATTTT.

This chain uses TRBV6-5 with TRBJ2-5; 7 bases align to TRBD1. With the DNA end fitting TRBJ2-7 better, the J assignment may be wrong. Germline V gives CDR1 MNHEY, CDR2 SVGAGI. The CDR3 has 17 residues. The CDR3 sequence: CASSYSKGGTSSSEQYF. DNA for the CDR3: TGTGCCAGCAGTTACTCGAAAGGGGGCACCTCCTCTTCCGAGCAGTACTTC.

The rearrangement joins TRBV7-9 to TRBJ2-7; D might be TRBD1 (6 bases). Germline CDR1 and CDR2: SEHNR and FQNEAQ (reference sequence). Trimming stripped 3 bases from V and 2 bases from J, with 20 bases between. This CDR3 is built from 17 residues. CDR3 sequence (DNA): TGTGCCAGCAGCTTCCCCTCGGCAGGGGTCGAAACCTACGAGCAGTACTTC. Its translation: CASSFPSAGVETYEQYF.

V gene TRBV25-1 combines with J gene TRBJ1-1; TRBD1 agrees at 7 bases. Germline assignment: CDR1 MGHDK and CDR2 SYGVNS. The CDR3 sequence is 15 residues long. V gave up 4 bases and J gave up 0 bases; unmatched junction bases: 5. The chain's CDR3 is CASSAQGWVNTEAFF. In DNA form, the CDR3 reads TGTGCCAGCAGTGCACAGGGGTGGGTGAACACTGAAGCTTTCTTT. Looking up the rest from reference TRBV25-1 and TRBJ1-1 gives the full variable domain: EADIYQTPRYLVIGTGKKITLECSQTMGHDKMYWYQQDPGMELHLIHYSYGVNSTEKGDLSSESTVSRIRTEHFPLTLESARPSHTSQYLCASSAQGWVNTEAFFGQGTRLTVV.

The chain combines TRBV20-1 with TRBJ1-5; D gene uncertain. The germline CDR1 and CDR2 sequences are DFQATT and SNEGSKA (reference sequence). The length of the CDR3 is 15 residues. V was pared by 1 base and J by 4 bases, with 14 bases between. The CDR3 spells CSARVLGVINQPQHF. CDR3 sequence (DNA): TGCAGTGCTAGAGTGCTTGGGGTGATTAATCAGCCCCAGCATTTT.